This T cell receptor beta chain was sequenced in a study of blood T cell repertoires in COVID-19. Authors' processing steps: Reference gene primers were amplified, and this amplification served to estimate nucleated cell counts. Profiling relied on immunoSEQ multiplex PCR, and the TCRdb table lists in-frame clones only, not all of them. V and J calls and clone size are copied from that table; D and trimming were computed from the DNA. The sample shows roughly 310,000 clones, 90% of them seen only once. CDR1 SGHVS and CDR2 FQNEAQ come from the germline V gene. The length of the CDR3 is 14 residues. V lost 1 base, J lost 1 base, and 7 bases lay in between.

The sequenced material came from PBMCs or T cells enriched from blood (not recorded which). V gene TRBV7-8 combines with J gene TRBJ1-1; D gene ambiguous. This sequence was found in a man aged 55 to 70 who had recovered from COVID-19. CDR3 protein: CASSLGTANTEAFF. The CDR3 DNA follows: TGTGCCAGCAGCTTAGGTACAGCGAACACTGAAGCTTTCTTT.